This TCR beta chain was identified during a study of T cell repertoires in cytomegalovirus infection. Study-level background: Based on public TCR beta signatures, there were indications of CMV infection and of a matching HLA type. Overall study findings and caveats: What dominated the ex vivo response were HLA-C-restricted CMV-specific TCR beta clonotypes. Based on cumulative public TCR beta family frequency, carriers of CMV plus the relevant HLA were identified.

Germline V lookup: CDR1 SGHVS, CDR2 FNYEAQ. The V and J ends lost 5 bases and 3 bases respectively, with 13 bases between them. The CDR3 is 15 amino acids. Note on this clonotype: Antigen: not known.

TCRdb itself ran the reads through MiXCR, one entry per CDR3 protein. The data contain 740,000 or so distinct CDR3 sequences, roughly 36% of them singletons. Input material: PBMCs. This chain links TRBV7-6 with TRBJ2-2; D unclear. The clonotype was recovered from a human donor in good health (CMV status not recorded). Some clones in this sample may be carry-over from other donors' samples. The CDR3: CASSPQTDHTGELFF. DNA of the CDR3: TGTGCCAGCAGCCCCCAGACGGATCACACCGGGGAGCTGTTTTTT.